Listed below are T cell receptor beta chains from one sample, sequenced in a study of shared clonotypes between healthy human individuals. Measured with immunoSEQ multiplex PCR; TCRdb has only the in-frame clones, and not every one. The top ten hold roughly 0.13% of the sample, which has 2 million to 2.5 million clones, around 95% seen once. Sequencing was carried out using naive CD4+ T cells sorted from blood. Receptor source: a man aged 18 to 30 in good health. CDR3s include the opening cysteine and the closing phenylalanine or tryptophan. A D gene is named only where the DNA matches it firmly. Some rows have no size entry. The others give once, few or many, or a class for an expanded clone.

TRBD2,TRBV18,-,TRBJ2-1,TGTGCCAGCTCACCACCGCGGGGCGGGAGCAACAATGAGCAGTTCTTC,CASSPPRGGSNNEQFF
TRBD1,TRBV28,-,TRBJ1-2,TGTGCCAGCAACCCCCTAGTGGACAGGGGCTACACCTTC,CASNPLVDRGYTF
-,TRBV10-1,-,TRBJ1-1,TGCGCCAGCAGCGCGAACAGGGCCACTGAAGCTTTCTTT,CASSANRATEAFF
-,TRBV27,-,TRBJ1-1,TGTGCCAGCAGCCTTCCAGGGGATGGCACTGAAGCTTTCTTT,CASSLPGDGTEAFF
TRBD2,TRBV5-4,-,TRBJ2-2,TGTGCCAGCAGCTTGGGGCTAGCGGGAGGGCCGAACACCGGGGAGCTGTTTTTT,CASSLGLAGGPNTGELFF
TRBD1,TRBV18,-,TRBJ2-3,TGTGCCAGCTCACGGACAGGGCGGACAGATACGCAGTATTTT,CASSRTGRTDTQYF
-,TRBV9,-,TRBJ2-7,TGTGCCAGCAGCGTAGGGGGCGACCCTGCCTACGAGCAGTACTTC,CASSVGGDPAYEQYF
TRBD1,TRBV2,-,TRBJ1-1,TGTGCCAGCAGTGAGAGGACAGGGTGGGAGAACACTGAAGCTTTCTTT,CASSERTGWENTEAFF
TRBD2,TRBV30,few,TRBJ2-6,TGTGCCTGGACGGGGGGTGCGCCTGGGGCCAACGTCCTGACTTTC,CAWTGGAPGANVLTF
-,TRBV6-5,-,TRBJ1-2,TGTGCCAGCAGTTACTCCCGGGAAGATGGCTACACCTTC,CASSYSREDGYTF
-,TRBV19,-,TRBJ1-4,TGTGCCAGTAGTACGGCCGTCCGTGAAAAACTGTTTTTT,CASSTAVREKLFF
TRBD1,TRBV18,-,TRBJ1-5,TGTGCCAGCACCGACAGGGCGAGGAATCAGCCCCAGCATTTT,CASTDRARNQPQHF
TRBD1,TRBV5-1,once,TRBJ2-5,TGCGCCAGCAGCTCCGGACAGGGGCTGGAGACCCAGTACTTC,CASSSGQGLETQYF
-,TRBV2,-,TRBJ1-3,TGTGCCAGCAGTGAAGTCGGATCGCGCTCTGGAAACACCATATATTTT,CASSEVGSRSGNTIYF
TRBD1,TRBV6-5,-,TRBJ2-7,TGTGCCAGCAGTCCGCACAGGGGCAACTACGAGCAGTACTTC,CASSPHRGNYEQYF
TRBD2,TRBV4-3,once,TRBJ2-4,TGCGCCAGCAGCCAAGAATGGGACGGGAGGGCCCCAAACATTCAGTACTTC,CASSQEWDGRAPNIQYF
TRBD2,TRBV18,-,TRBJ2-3,TGTGCCAGCTCACTCCGGACTAGCGGCACAGATACGCAGTATTTT,CASSLRTSGTDTQYF
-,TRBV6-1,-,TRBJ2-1,TGTGCCAGCAGTGAAAGGAACAGGGACAATGAGCAGTTCTTC,CASSERNRDNEQFF
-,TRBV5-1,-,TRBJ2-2,TGCGCCAGCAGCTTGAACCGCAGGGGTACCGGGGAGCTGTTTTTT,CASSLNRRGTGELFF
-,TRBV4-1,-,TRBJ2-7,TGCGCCAGCAGCCCTTCCGGGACCATGGCGACGGGCTACGAGCAGTACTTC,CASSPSGTMATGYEQYF
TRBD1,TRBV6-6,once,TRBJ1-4,TGTGCCAGCAGACAAGGACAGGGCGCAACTAATGAAAAACTGTTTTTT,CASRQGQGATNEKLFF
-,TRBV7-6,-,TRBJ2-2,TGTGCCAGCAGCTTCCCCGGGATCGGGGAGCTGTTTTTT,CASSFPGIGELFF
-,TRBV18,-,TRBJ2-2,TGTGCCAGCTCGCTTAAACAGGGTAGAACCGCCGGGGAGCTGTTTTTT,CASSLKQGRTAGELFF
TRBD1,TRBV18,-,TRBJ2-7,TGTGCCAGCTCACCACGGGACAGTATACGAGGGGAGCAGTACTTC,CASSPRDSIRGEQYF
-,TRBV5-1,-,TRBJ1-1,TGCGCCAGCAGCTTGGAACCGGGGATGAACACTGAAGCTTTCTTT,CASSLEPGMNTEAFF
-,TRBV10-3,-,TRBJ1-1,TGTGCCATCAGCCTGACAGTGAACACTGAAGCTTTCTTT,CAISLTVNTEAFF
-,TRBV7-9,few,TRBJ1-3,TGTGCCAGCAGCGTTATGGCGTTCTCTGGAAACACCATATATTTT,CASSVMAFSGNTIYF
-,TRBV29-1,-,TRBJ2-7,TGCAGCGCCGAGGGTATGGGCGGCTCCTACGAGCAGTACTTC,CSAEGMGGSYEQYF
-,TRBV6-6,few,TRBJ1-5,TGTGCCAGCACCACGTCTACCCTCAATCAGCCCCAGCATTTT,CASTTSTLNQPQHF
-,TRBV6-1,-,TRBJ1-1,TGTGCCAGCAGTGACTGGAACACTGAAGCTTTCTTT,CASSDWNTEAFF
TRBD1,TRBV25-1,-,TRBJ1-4,TGTGCCAGCAGTAACTTCCCGGGACAGGGGTCTGAAAAACTGTTTTTT,CASSNFPGQGSEKLFF
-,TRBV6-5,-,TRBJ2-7,TGTGCCAGCAGTTTAGGGGGGGAGCAGTACTTC,CASSLGGEQYF
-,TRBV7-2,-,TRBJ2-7,TGTGCCAGCAGCTTAGGGACAGCTCTCGAGCAGTACTTC,CASSLGTALEQYF
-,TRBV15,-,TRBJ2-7,TGTGCCACCAGCAGAGATGGGGCGATCCCCGTGGGCTTC,CATSRDGAIPVGF
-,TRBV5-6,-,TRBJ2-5,TGTGCCAGCAGCTGGGGTACTGGGAAGGGGGAGACCCAGTACTTC,CASSWGTGKGETQYF
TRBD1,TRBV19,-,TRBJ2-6,TGTGCCAGTAGTCCGGACAGGGGCACTGGGGCCAACGTCCTGACTTTC,CASSPDRGTGANVLTF
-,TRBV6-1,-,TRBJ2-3,TGTGCCAGCGAGGGCTCTACAGATACGCAGTATTTT,CASEGSTDTQYF
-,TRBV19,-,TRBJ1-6,TGTGCCAGTAGTATCGGGTGGGGTTTGGATTCACCCCTCCACTTT,CASSIGWGLDSPLHF
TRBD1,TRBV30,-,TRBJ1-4,TGTGCCTGGAGTCCCCAGGGACAGATTGTGGGGGGGAGGCTGTTTTTT,CAWSPQGQIVGGRLFF
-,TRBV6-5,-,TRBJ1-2,TGTGCCAGCAGTTCGGGACAATCCCCTAACTATGGCTACACCTTC,CASSSGQSPNYGYTF
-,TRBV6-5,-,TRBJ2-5,TGTGCCAGCAGAGGACAAGAGACCCAGTACTTC,CASRGQETQYF
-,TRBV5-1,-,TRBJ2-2,TGCGCCAGCATGTCCAGGCGCGGCACCGGGGAGCTGTTTTTT,CASMSRRGTGELFF
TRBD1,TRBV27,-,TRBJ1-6,TGTGCCAGCAGTAAACCGGGACAGGGGGCTAATTCACCCCTCCACTTT,CASSKPGQGANSPLHF
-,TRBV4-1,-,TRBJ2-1,TGCGCCAGCAGGGAACAGGACAGATCCTACAATGAGCAGTTCTTC,CASREQDRSYNEQFF
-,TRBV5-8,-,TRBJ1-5,TGTGCCAGCAGCCTTAATAGCAATCAGCCCCAGCATTTT,CASSLNSNQPQHF
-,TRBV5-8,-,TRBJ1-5,TGTGCCAGCAGCTTGGAAGGCCCCAATCAGCCCCAGCATTTT,CASSLEGPNQPQHF